These T cell receptor beta chains were read from a single sample in a study of T cells after yellow fever vaccination. TCRdb reanalysed the 5' RACE reads using MiXCR and keeps one entry per CDR3 protein. The table lists some 560,000 distinct CDR3 sequences, roughly a sixth of them singletons. Sequences were derived from PBMCs, sampled about 5 days after the first yellow fever vaccination. These receptors were obtained from a man between 18 and 29 years old who received the YFV17D yellow fever vaccine. Both conserved end residues are part of each CDR3. Fields, in order: J gene, clone size, D gene, V gene, CDR3 protein, CDR3 DNA. The D gene is left open where the match is weak. Expanded clones get a size class; other rows say once, few or many, or leave the size out.

>TRBJ2-3|.|TRBD2|TRBV5-1
CASSPGGGGSDTQYF
TGCGCCAGCAGCCCGGGAGGGGGGGGATCGGATACGCAGTATTTT
>TRBJ2-1|.|.|TRBV20-1
CSARGSGSYNEQFF
TGCAGTGCTAGGGGGTCGGGAAGCTACAATGAGCAGTTCTTC
>TRBJ2-7|few|TRBD1|TRBV7-2
CASSFQGADEQYF
TGTGCCAGCAGCTTTCAGGGGGCGGACGAGCAGTACTTC
>TRBJ2-3|.|.|TRBV10-2
CASSDPTKPSTDTQYF
TGCGCCAGCAGTGACCCGACCAAGCCTAGCACAGATACGCAGTATTTT
>TRBJ1-5|.|TRBD1|TRBV6-2/TRBV6-3
CASSYPTGRSNQPQHF
TGTGCCAGCAGTTACCCGACAGGGAGAAGCAATCAGCCCCAGCATTTT
>TRBJ2-5|few|.|TRBV2
CASSDIRETQYF
TGTGCCAGCAGTGATATCCGAGAGACCCAGTACTTC
>TRBJ2-2|.|TRBD1|TRBV7-9
CASSLTTDRAVPGELFF
TGTGCCAGCAGCCTTACGACAGACAGGGCGGTCCCCGGGGAGCTGTTTTTT
>TRBJ2-2|.|TRBD2|TRBV27
CASSLSRLAGGYTGELFF
TGTGCCAGCAGTTTATCGAGGCTAGCGGGGGGTTACACCGGGGAGCTGTTTTTT
>TRBJ2-5|.|TRBD2|TRBV20-1
CSAGSGIQETQYF
TGCAGCGCGGGTAGCGGGATCCAAGAGACCCAGTACTTC
>TRBJ2-3|many|.|TRBV6-5
CASFDSTDTQYF
TGTGCCAGCTTTGACAGCACAGATACGCAGTATTTT
>TRBJ2-2|.|.|TRBV7-2
CASSLAQEYTGELFF
TGTGCCAGCAGCTTGGCACAGGAGTACACCGGGGAGCTGTTTTTT
>TRBJ2-6|.|.|TRBV19
CASSIGLGAANVLTF
TGTGCCAGTAGTATAGGATTGGGGGCGGCCAACGTCCTGACTTTC
>TRBJ2-1|.|.|TRBV29-1
CSAQYNEQFF
TGCAGCGCGCAGTACAATGAGCAGTTCTTC
>TRBJ2-5|few|TRBD1|TRBV7-6
CASSSGTGVYTQETQYF
TGTGCCAGCAGCTCCGGGACAGGGGTTTATACACAAGAGACCCAGTACTTC
>TRBJ2-5|.|TRBD1|TRBV2
CASDRDRGSWETQYF
TGTGCCAGCGACCGGGACAGGGGATCCTGGGAGACCCAGTACTTC
>TRBJ2-3|few|TRBD2|TRBV6-1
CASRDRSGGARDYF
TGTGCCAGCAGGGACCGTAGCGGGGGGGCCCGCGATTATTTT
>TRBJ2-7|.|.|TRBV11-2
CASSLELSYEQYF
TGTGCCAGCAGCTTAGAGCTCAGCTACGAGCAGTACTTC
>TRBJ1-2|few|.|TRBV7-2
CASSLYQGSRFYGYTF
TGTGCCAGCAGCTTATATCAGGGGTCGCGATTCTATGGCTACACCTTC
>TRBJ1-1|few|.|TRBV15
CATSTSPGKGTEAFF
TGTGCCACCAGCACCTCGCCTGGGAAAGGCACTGAAGCTTTCTTT
>TRBJ2-7|.|TRBD1|TRBV20-1
CSALTGLGQYF
TGCAGTGCATTGACAGGGCTCGGGCAGTACTTC
>TRBJ1-1|few|.|TRBV13
CASSSGPHAFSEAFF
TGTGCCAGCAGCTCCGGACCTCACGCCTTCTCTGAAGCTTTCTTT
>TRBJ2-1|.|.|TRBV12-5
CASGLIPGATDEQFF
TGTGCTAGTGGTTTGATACCCGGGGCGACCGATGAGCAGTTCTTC
>TRBJ2-6|few|TRBD1|TRBV10-3
CAISTGAGANVLTF
TGTGCCATCAGCACAGGGGCTGGGGCCAACGTCCTGACTTTC
>TRBJ1-6|many|.|TRBV6-5
CASSLTQSSPLHF
TGTGCCAGCAGTCTGACTCAGTCGTCACCCCTCCACTTT
>TRBJ2-7|.|TRBD1|TRBV12-3/TRBV12-4
CATGGYGPSYEQYF
TGTGCCACAGGGGGATACGGACCGAGCTACGAGCAGTACTTC
>TRBJ2-3|.|.|TRBV10-3
CAIRSGTDTQYF
TGTGCCATCAGGTCTGGCACAGATACGCAGTATTTT
>TRBJ2-3|.|.|TRBV29-1
CSGTSTDTQYF
TGCAGCGGGACTAGCACAGATACGCAGTATTTT
>TRBJ2-6|.|.|TRBV28
CASSRAYLSGANVLTF
TGTGCCAGCAGTAGGGCCTATCTCTCTGGGGCCAACGTCCTGACTTTC
>TRBJ2-3|few|TRBD2|TRBV7-2
CASIVSGSRTDTQYF
TGTGCCAGCATTGTTAGCGGGAGCCGCACAGATACGCAGTATTTT
>TRBJ2-1|few|TRBD2|TRBV20-1
CSAPGGRGTYNEQFF
TGCAGTGCCCCCGGCGGGAGGGGGACCTACAATGAGCAGTTCTTC
>TRBJ2-7|many|TRBD2|TRBV30
CAWSVLAGSYEQYF
TGTGCCTGGAGTGTCTTAGCGGGTTCCTACGAGCAGTACTTC
>TRBJ1-1|.|.|TRBV5-1
CASVGGMNTEAFF
TGCGCCAGCGTCGGGGGCATGAACACTGAAGCTTTCTTT
>TRBJ2-7|few|TRBD2|TRBV18
CASSPAGGPSYEQYF
TGTGCCAGCTCACCGGCGGGGGGTCCCTCCTACGAGCAGTACTTC
>TRBJ2-2|few|.|TRBV27
CASGLGELFF
TGTGCCAGCGGGTTGGGGGAGCTGTTTTTT
>TRBJ1-1|few|.|TRBV7-2
CASRGQADTEAFF
TGTGCCAGCAGGGGACAAGCCGACACTGAAGCTTTCTTT
>TRBJ2-1|few|TRBD1|TRBV9
CASSERGGLVLNEQFF
TGTGCCAGCAGTGAACGAGGGGGCCTAGTTTTAAATGAGCAGTTCTTC
>TRBJ2-3|.|.|TRBV24-1
CATSDTPGRTDTQYF
TGTGCCACCAGTGATACCCCCGGCCGCACAGATACGCAGTATTTT
>TRBJ2-4|few|.|TRBV11-2
CASSFGTSLGVAKNIQYF
TGTGCCAGCAGCTTCGGGACTTCGCTTGGAGTAGCCAAAAACATTCAGTACTTC
>TRBJ2-7|.|TRBD1|TRBV12-3/TRBV12-4
CASSPHAGGSYEQYF
TGTGCCAGCAGCCCCCACGCAGGGGGCTCCTACGAGCAGTACTTC
>TRBJ2-1|.|TRBD1|TRBV4-3
CASSQVTGLDEQFF
TGCGCCAGCAGCCAAGTGACAGGGTTGGATGAGCAGTTCTTC
>TRBJ2-3|few|.|TRBV20-1
CSARAGLTQYF
TGCAGTGCTAGAGCTGGCCTTACGCAGTATTTT
>TRBJ2-7|.|.|TRBV7-9
CASSLRGASYEQYF
TGTGCCAGCAGCTTAAGGGGGGCCTCCTACGAGCAGTACTTC
>TRBJ2-6|.|.|TRBV29-1
CSVEEVQGANVLTF
TGCAGCGTTGAAGAAGTTCAAGGGGCCAACGTCCTGACTTTC
>TRBJ1-5|.|.|TRBV7-8
CASSLRDYQPQHF
TGTGCCAGCAGCTTGAGGGACTATCAGCCCCAGCATTTT